The rows below give T cell receptor beta chains drawn from one sample of a study of T cells in Graves' hyperthyroidism and ophthalmopathy. Via MiXCR, TCRdb re-called the multiplex PCR reads, giving one row per CDR3 protein. The table records some 380,000 distinct CDR3 sequences, roughly 14% of them present only once. The specimen was blood. The receptors come from a man aged 25 to 40 with Graves' hyperthyroidism that later progressed to Graves' ophthalmopathy. The CDR3 runs from the conserved cysteine through the conserved F or W. D genes are given only for firm matches. Only some rows state a clone size, as once, few, many or a class for expanded clones.

d_call	v_call	j_call	clone_size	cdr3_length	cdr3_aa	cdr3_nt
TRBD2	TRBV6-1	TRBJ2-7	few	15	CASRVAGISSYEQYF	TGTGCCAGCAGGGTAGCGGGGATAAGCTCCTACGAGCAGTACTTC
TRBD1	TRBV20-1	TRBJ2-7	few	15	CSARDGTASSYEQYF	TGCAGTGCTAGAGACGGGACAGCCAGCTCCTACGAGCAGTACTTC
-	TRBV4-1	TRBJ2-5	-	15	CASSQDWAGLKNQYF	TGCGCCAGCAGCCAAGATTGGGCTGGACTTAAAAACCAGTACTTC
-	TRBV5-8	TRBJ1-3	-	15	CASSLRRSRGNTIYF	TGTGCCAGCAGCTTGCGCAGAAGCAGGGGAAACACCATATATTTT
TRBD1	TRBV24-1	TRBJ2-7	-	15	CATSEGGTGNYEQYF	TGTGCCACCAGTGAGGGAGGGACAGGGAACTACGAGCAGTACTTC
-	TRBV5-1	TRBJ1-6	many	16	CASSVRLSSYNSPLHF	TGCGCCAGCAGCGTACGACTCAGCTCCTATAATTCACCCCTCCACTTT
TRBD1	TRBV4-1	TRBJ2-6	-	16	CASSQVHRGGANVLTF	TGCGCCAGCAGCCAAGTTCACAGGGGTGGGGCCAACGTCCTGACTTTC
-	TRBV29-1	TRBJ1-3	-	15	CSVEVRGSSGNTIYF	TGCAGCGTTGAAGTCCGGGGATCGTCTGGAAACACCATATATTTT
-	TRBV28	TRBJ1-2	many	13	CASRVAGNYGYTF	TGTGCCAGCAGGGTTGCAGGGAACTATGGCTACACCTTC
TRBD1	TRBV5-1	TRBJ2-7	few	18	CASSQYPLTGQGFDEQYF	TGCGCCAGCAGTCAATACCCCCTTACGGGACAGGGGTTCGACGAGCAGTACTTC
-	TRBV15	TRBJ1-1	many	13	CATSRDGSGEAFF	TGTGCCACCAGCAGAGATGGTAGCGGTGAAGCTTTCTTT
-	TRBV2	TRBJ2-3	many	13	CASSSERTDTQYF	TGTGCCAGCAGTTCCGAGCGCACAGATACGCAGTATTTT